These 3 T cell receptor beta chains came from one sample sequenced in a study of regulatory T cells in long-lasting Graves disease (dated by TCRdb to 2020 to 2023). The meaning of the sample's time point label: newly diagnosed GD, antithyroid drugs for less than 3 months. For both TCR sequencing and RNA sequencing, RNA was extracted from PBMCs in TRIzol. The library came from multiplex PCR. Sequencing was carried out with an Illumina HiSeq 4000. TCR beta libraries were built with iRepertoire HTBI primers and Arm-PCR amplification of CDR3 regions. The public reads were quality trimmed at Q25 with fastp and then assembled into clones with MiXCR by TCRdb, keeping productive beta chains. CDR3 protein duplicates are merged, each entry listing the most common genes and DNA. The sample table records under 300,000 distinct CDR3 sequences; around 16% of these occur just once. Over 20% of the sample is in the top ten clones.

The input for sequencing was peripheral blood mononuclear cells (PBMCs), taken at new diagnosis, from a patient treated with antithyroid drugs. These receptors were obtained from a female donor with Graves disease.

In this sample, this clonotype turned up once. A much larger clone lies a single base off, so this may be a read error. V gene TRBV6-2 or TRBV6-3 combines with J gene TRBJ2-1, with D unclear. Between the trimmed V and J ends, which lost 5 bases and 6 bases, there was a span of 14 bases. The V gene's germline CDR1 is MNHEY and CDR2 SVGEGT. CDR3 length: 14 amino acids. This chain's CDR3 is CASSDPDFRNEQFF. DNA of the CDR3: TGTGCCAGCAGTGATCCCGACTTTCGCAATGAGCAGTTCTTC.

This clonotype was detected many times. The rearrangement joins TRBV7-9 to TRBJ2-7; 10 nucleotides agree with TRBD2. CDR1 is SEHNR and CDR2 is FQNEAQ in the germline V gene (reference sequence). The CDR3 loop spans 13 amino acids. V was pared by 3 bases and J by 7 bases, with 3 bases of the junction left unmatched. The CDR3 DNA sequence: TGTGCCAGCAGCTTGCTAGCGGGAGATGAGCAGTACTTC. Residues: CASSLLAGDEQYF.

This clonotype was found many times. J is TRBJ2-2 and V is TRBV7-9, with D hard to call. Germline V gene lookup returns CDR1 SEHNR and CDR2 FQNEAQ (reference sequence). Trimming cost V 2 bases and J 5 bases, with 6 bases left between them. The CDR3 covers 13 residues. CDR3 coding DNA: TGTGCCAGCAGCTTAATTGTGACCGGGGAGCTGTTTTTT. It is translated as CASSLIVTGELFF.